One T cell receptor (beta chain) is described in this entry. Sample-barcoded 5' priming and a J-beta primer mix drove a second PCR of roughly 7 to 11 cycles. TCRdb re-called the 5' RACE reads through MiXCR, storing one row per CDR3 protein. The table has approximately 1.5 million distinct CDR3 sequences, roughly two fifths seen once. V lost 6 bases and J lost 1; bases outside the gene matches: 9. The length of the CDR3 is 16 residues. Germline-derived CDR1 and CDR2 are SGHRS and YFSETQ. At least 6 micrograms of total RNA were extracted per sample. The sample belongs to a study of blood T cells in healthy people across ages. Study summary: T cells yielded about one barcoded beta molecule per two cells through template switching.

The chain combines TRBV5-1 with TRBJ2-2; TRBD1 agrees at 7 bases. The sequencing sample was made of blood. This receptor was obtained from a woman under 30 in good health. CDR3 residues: CASIETTGLNTGELFF. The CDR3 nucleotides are TGCGCCAGCATCGAAACGACAGGGCTGAACACCGGGGAGCTGTTTTTT.